This T cell receptor (beta chain) was retrieved from a study of blood T cell repertoires in COVID-19. Study-wide context: Some COVID-19 samples were acute and others convalescent; all came from the United States, Italy and Spain. T cells, B-cell-depleted T cells, or PBMCs provided the cDNA or gDNA that served as material.

Original processing methods: The authors estimated nucleated cell counts from reference gene primer amplification. Measured with immunoSEQ multiplex PCR; TCRdb has only the in-frame clones, and not every one. V and J calls and clone size are given by that table; D and trimming were obtained from the DNA. This sample has approximately 220,000 clones, with about 85% found just once. V was clipped by 1 base and J by 5 bases; unmatched bases: 6. This CDR3 region has 16 residues. The germline gives CDR1 ENHRY, CDR2 SYGVKD. The sample was peripheral blood. This sequence was found in a man aged 45-65 years who had recovered from COVID-19. V and J are TRBV10-3 and TRBJ1-1; 11 nucleotides agree with TRBD1. The CDR3 loop is CAISEWTGGAGTEAFF. The DNA for the CDR3 is TGTGCCATCAGTGAGTGGACAGGGGGCGCAGGGACTGAAGCTTTCTTT.